These 17 T cell receptor beta chains came from one sample sequenced in a study of T cells after yellow fever vaccination. TCRdb passed the 5' RACE reads through MiXCR, listing each CDR3 protein once. The table has fewer than 650,000 distinct CDR3 sequences, 20% to 25% seen once. This specimen consisted of PBMCs, obtained 21 days after the first yellow fever vaccination. The receptor set was obtained from a man between 18 and 35 years old who received the YFV17D yellow fever vaccine.

The chain carries TRBV12-3 or TRBV12-4 and TRBJ2-3; D is perhaps TRBD1 (6 bases). Between the trimmed V and J ends, which lost 7 bases and 0 bases, there was a span of 11 bases. This CDR3 is built from 14 residues. The CDR3 protein is CASTPGHSTDTQYF. The DNA for the CDR3 is TGTGCCAGCACCCCGGGACACAGCACAGATACGCAGTATTTT.

The chain employs TRBV4-1 and TRBJ1-4; D unclear. CDR3 length: 14 amino acids. Trimming stripped 0 bases from V and 6 bases from J, with 8 bases between. Germline V lookup: CDR1 MGHRA, CDR2 YSYEKL. In DNA form, the CDR3 reads TGCGCCAGCAGCCAAGAGCCCGGCGATGAAAAACTGTTTTTT. Amino acid sequence: CASSQEPGDEKLFF.

This clonotype has a handful of counts. The chain employs TRBV20-1 and TRBJ2-3; possible D gene TRBD2, 6 bases. Looked up from germline, CDR1 is DFQATT and CDR2 is SNEGSKA (reference sequence). The CDR3 runs to 13 residues. Trimming took off 3 bases at V and 0 bases at J, with 7 bases between the two ends. CDR3 in amino acids: CSASGTSTDTQYF. CDR3 DNA: TGCAGTGCTAGCGGGACTAGCACAGATACGCAGTATTTT.

A few counts support this clonotype. The genes are TRBV12-3 or TRBV12-4 and TRBJ1-2; 11 nucleotides align to TRBD1. V trimming: 3 bases; J trimming: 7 bases; junction bases outside the gene matches: 7. The CDR3 is 15 amino acids. For the CDR3, the DNA is TGTGCCAGCAGTTTTGGACAGGGGGCGCCCCGTGGCTACACCTTC. The encoded protein is CASSFGQGAPRGYTF.

This clonotype was recorded a few times. The rearrangement uses TRBV12-3 or TRBV12-4 and TRBJ2-3; D could derive from TRBD1 or TRBD2 (5 bases each). The CDR3 is made up of 19 amino acids. Trimming removed 10 bases at V and 0 bases at J, with 29 bases between. Written as DNA, the CDR3 is TGTGCCATTCAGACCCCCGCTAGGGACCCGGGGATTAGCACAGATACGCAGTATTTT. This translates into CAIQTPARDPGISTDTQYF.

As for this clonotype: This may stem from a read error, because a much larger clone lies one nucleotide away. The chain is built from TRBV5-1 and TRBJ2-7; no definite D call. The CDR3 contains 11 residues. V lost 4 bases and J lost 3, with 5 bases in between. The germline CDR1 and CDR2 sequences are SGHRS and YFSETQ. The CDR3 DNA reads TGCGCCAGCAGCGGAGACTACGAGCAGTACTTC. Translated: CASSGDYEQYF.

The chain links TRBV5-1 to TRBJ2-2; D not resolved. With 5 bases removed from V and 1 base from J, the gap between germline ends came to 12 bases. This CDR3 is built from 15 residues. CDR1 and CDR2 from the germline V gene are SGHRS and YFSETQ. The CDR3 loop reads CASRPGPQNTGELFF. Written as DNA, the CDR3 is TGCGCCAGCAGGCCCGGGCCTCAGAACACCGGGGAGCTGTTTTTT. Full variable domain (rest looked up from reference TRBV5-1 and TRBJ2-2): KAGVTQTPRYLIKTRGQQVTLSCSPISGHRSVSWYQQTPGQGLQFLFEYFSETQRNKGNFPGRFSGRQFSNSRSEMNVSTLELGDSALYLCASRPGPQNTGELFFGEGSRLTVL.

This clonotype was detected ten times or more. This chain uses TRBV7-9 with TRBJ1-1; 11 nucleotides align to TRBD1. Losses at the gene ends were 4 bases for V and 11 bases for J; bases not matched to a gene: 18. Germline V gene sequence: CDR1 SEHNR, CDR2 FQNEAQ (reference sequence). This CDR3 comprises 17 residues. CDR3 DNA: TGTGCCAGCAGCTCTGCTATTCCGGGACAGGGGGACGATCGGGCTTTCTTT. It translates to CASSSAIPGQGDDRAFF.

The chain has TRBV19 and TRBJ2-2; D call uncertain. Germline lookup yields CDR1 LNHDA and CDR2 SQIVND (reference sequence). This CDR3 comprises 13 residues. V was trimmed by 7 bases and J by 3 bases, leaving 9 bases between them. CDR3 sequence: CASTERYTGELFF. Here the CDR3 DNA reads TGTGCCAGTACCGAGAGGTACACCGGGGAGCTGTTTTTT.

V is TRBV6-5 and J is TRBJ1-2; no definite D call. The CDR3 is 14 residues long. Germline lookup yields CDR1 MNHEY and CDR2 SVGAGI. The germline V and J ends were trimmed by 0 bases and 8 bases, with 13 bases remaining between them. The CDR3 region has the DNA TGTGCCAGCAGTTACTCTCGCGCCTCTTCCGGCTACACCTTC. It is translated as CASSYSRASSGYTF.

Many counts were recorded for this clonotype. The genes are TRBV7-2 and TRBJ2-7; D is unresolved. Germline-derived CDR1 and CDR2 are SGHTA and FQGNSA. This CDR3 comprises 11 residues. With 5 bases removed from V and 6 bases from J, the gap between germline ends came to 8 bases. The CDR3 nucleotides are TGTGCCAGCAGCCTCCTAGTCGAGCAGTACTTC. Amino acid sequence: CASSLLVEQYF.

This clonotype showed up just a few times. This chain joins TRBV2 and TRBJ2-2; possibly TRBD1 or TRBD2 for D (5 bases each). V was shortened by 4 bases and J by 5 bases, with 11 bases between the two germline ends. CDR3 length: 14 residues. Germline V gene data show CDR1 as SNHLY and CDR2 as FYNNEI. For the CDR3, the DNA is TGTGCCAGCAGTGGAGGGACGTATACCGGGGAGCTGTTTTTT. It codes for CASSGGTYTGELFF.

This clonotype was recorded many times. The chain recombines TRBV15 with TRBJ1-2, with TRBD1 as a possible D gene (5 bases). Looked up from germline, CDR1 is LNHNV and CDR2 is YYDKDF (reference sequence). The CDR3 extends over 16 amino acids. Trimming removed 0 bases at V and 8 bases at J, with 19 bases between. CDR3 nucleotide sequence: TGTGCCACCAGCAGAGAAGGTTTTATGTTGGGGGAAGGCTACACCTTC. It encodes CATSREGFMLGEGYTF. Drawing the rest from reference TRBV15 and TRBJ1-2, the complete variable domain is DAMVIQNPRYQVTQFGKPVTLSCSQTLNHNVMYWYQQKSSQAPKLLFHYYDKDFNNEADTPDNFQSRRPNTSFCFLDIRSPGLGDTAMYLCATSREGFMLGEGYTFGSGTRLTVV.

This clonotype was seen a few times. The chain carries TRBV14 and TRBJ1-3; no reliable D call. V was pared by 0 bases and J by 0 bases, with 9 bases between. The germline gives CDR1 SGHDN, CDR2 FVKESK. This CDR3 region has 16 residues. CDR3 DNA sequence: TGTGCCAGCAGCCAAGAAGCACTCAGCTCTGGAAACACCATATATTTT. This sequence encodes CASSQEALSSGNTIYF.

This sequence joins TRBV7-9 and TRBJ1-5; 7 bases map to TRBD1. The CDR3 sequence is 15 residues long. Germline CDR1 is SEHNR and CDR2 is FQNEAQ (reference sequence). The V and J ends lost 2 bases and 5 bases, in that order; junction bases with no gene match: 6. CDR3 amino acids: CASSLTGALYQPQHF. CDR3 in DNA: TGTGCCAGCAGCTTAACAGGGGCATTGTATCAGCCCCAGCATTTT.

This clonotype has more than one count but fewer than ten. The CDR3 nucleotides read TGCAGCGTTGCCCCACAGGGGACGAACACTGAAGCTTTCTTT. Its translation: CSVAPQGTNTEAFF. This chain links TRBV29-1 with TRBJ1-1, with 7 bases matching TRBD1. The CDR3 is 14 amino acids. Germline lookup yields CDR1 SQVTM and CDR2 ANQGSEA. J lost 1 base, V lost 4 bases, and 6 bases had no gene match.

This clonotype was detected a few times. The rearrangement links TRBV7-2 to TRBJ2-5; D possibly corresponds to TRBD1 (6 bases). The CDR3 consists of 18 residues. CDR1 is SGHTA, CDR2 FQGNSA, per germline. The V end lost 0 bases, the J end lost 1 base, and 18 bases lay between the germline ends. CDR3 loop: CASSLASAGWGLQETQYF. The CDR3, as DNA: TGTGCCAGCAGCTTAGCGTCGGCAGGGTGGGGGCTCCAAGAGACCCAGTACTTC.